Below, 22 T cell receptor beta chains from the same sample are listed, as sequenced in a study of blood T cell repertoires in COVID-19. Measured with immunoSEQ multiplex PCR; TCRdb has only the in-frame clones, and not every one. Among some 90,000 clones listed, roughly 80% were seen once. The sequenced sample consisted of peripheral blood. These TCRs come from a man aged 55 to 70 with acute or convalescent COVID-19.

The J gene is TRBJ2-3, the V gene TRBV5-1; TRBD1 agrees at 10 bases. Germline loops: CDR1 SGHRS, CDR2 YFSETQ. The CDR3 length is 18 residues. J gave up 0 bases and V 4 bases, and 11 bases lay outside the gene matches. CDR3 nucleotide sequence: TGCGCCAGCAGCGGGATTTTTGGACAGGGGGGAAGCACAGATACGCAGTATTTT. It specifies CASSGIFGQGGSTDTQYF. Variable domain in full (rest from reference TRBV5-1 and TRBJ2-3): KAGVTQTPRYLIKTRGQQVTLSCSPISGHRSVSWYQQTPGQGLQFLFEYFSETQRNKGNFPGRFSGRQFSNSRSEMNVSTLELGDSALYLCASSGIFGQGGSTDTQYFGPGTRLTVL.

This chain joins TRBV27 and TRBJ2-5, with 13 positions matching TRBD2. The ends lost 8 bases at V and 4 bases at J; junction bases unmatched: 7. Per the germline V gene, CDR1 is MNHEY and CDR2 is SMNVEV (reference sequence). This CDR3 comprises 15 residues. CDR3: CASRTSGSLGETQYF. The CDR3, as DNA: TGTGCCAGCCGGACTAGCGGGAGCCTCGGAGAGACCCAGTACTTC.

The rearrangement joins TRBV9 to TRBJ1-4; 7 bases align to TRBD1. CDR3 size: 15 residues. V was clipped by 3 bases and J by 4 bases; unmatched bases: 6. Per the germline V gene, CDR1 is SGDLS and CDR2 is YYNGEE. The CDR3 DNA follows: TGTGCCAGCAGCGCCGAGGGACAGATTAATGAAAAACTGTTTTTT. Translation gives CASSAEGQINEKLFF.

This chain links TRBV19 with TRBJ2-3; tentative D call: TRBD2 (7 bases). V was pared by 5 bases and J by 1 base, with 19 bases between. The CDR3 totals 17 residues. The V gene's germline CDR1 is LNHDA and CDR2 SQIVND (reference sequence). The DNA of the CDR3 is TGTGCCAGTAGTTCAAGGCATGGGGGGGCCGGCACAGATACGCAGTATTTT. Translated, it gives CASSSRHGGAGTDTQYF.

The chain employs TRBV6-5 and TRBJ1-5; D unresolved. From germline, CDR1 is MNHEY and CDR2 SVGAGI. The CDR3 loop spans 15 amino acids. V was trimmed by 4 bases and J by 3 bases, leaving 13 bases between them. The CDR3 loop reads CASSSPGIYNQPQHF. The CDR3 nucleotides read TGTGCCAGCAGTTCGCCCGGGATATACAATCAGCCCCAGCATTTT.

The chain combines TRBV3-1 (or the pseudogene TRBV3-2) with TRBJ2-7; D is undetermined. The CDR3 sequence is 14 residues long. CDR1 LGHDT and CDR2 YNNKEL come from the germline V gene (reference sequence). With 5 bases removed from V and 1 base from J, the gap between germline ends came to 12 bases. The CDR3 loop reads CASSTGDNSYEQYF. DNA for the CDR3: TGTGCCAGCAGCACCGGTGACAATTCCTACGAGCAGTACTTC.

The sample holds one count of this clone. This chain links TRBV7-2 with TRBJ2-4, with D possibly being TRBD1 (5 bases). Germline V lookup: CDR1 SGHTA, CDR2 FQGNSA. The CDR3 has 13 residues. CDR3 DNA: TGTGCTACGAGCAGGGAATCCAAAAACATTCAGTACTTC. This encodes CATSRESKNIQYF.

The gene calls are TRBV5-1 and TRBJ2-7, with 11 bases matching TRBD2. The germline CDR1 and CDR2 sequences are SGHRS and YFSETQ. The CDR3 is 17 amino acids. The V gene end was trimmed by 1 base and the J gene end by 0 bases; junction bases not matched to a gene: 6. CDR3 coding DNA: TGCGCCAGCAGCTTGCCTAGCGGGGGGACGCTCTCCTACGAGCAGTACTTC. The encoded protein is CASSLPSGGTLSYEQYF.

This chain connects TRBV27 to TRBJ2-7, with D perhaps matching TRBD2 (5 bases). The CDR3 is made up of 15 amino acids. Trimming took off 7 bases at V and 3 bases at J, with 19 bases between the two ends. The germline CDR1 and CDR2 sequences are MNHEY and SMNVEV (reference sequence). The CDR3, as DNA: TGTGCCAGCACCTCGGACTCACTCCACAACTACGAGCAGTACTTC. Its protein is CASTSDSLHNYEQYF.

The chain links TRBV4-1 to TRBJ2-7; D uncertain. This CDR3 contains 16 residues. The V gene's germline CDR1 is MGHRA and CDR2 YSYEKL. V lost 1 base to trimming and J lost 6 bases, with 19 bases between them. The CDR3 DNA follows: TGCGCCAGCAGCCAAGGACCAGGCCCAACCCCCTTCGAGCAGTACTTC. Protein: CASSQGPGPTPFEQYF.

The chain links TRBV29-1 to TRBJ1-1; perhaps TRBD1 as D (5 bases). Germline V lookup: CDR1 SQVTM, CDR2 ANQGSEA. Trimming took 7 bases from V and 1 from J, leaving 16 bases between them. This CDR3 has 14 residues. DNA of the CDR3: TGCAGCGGTCTGGGACGGACTACGAACACTGAAGCTTTCTTT. This encodes CSGLGRTTNTEAFF.

This clone came up a few times. The chain couples TRBV19 to TRBJ1-2; D may be TRBD1 (6 bases). Germline V CDR1 and CDR2: LNHDA, SQIVND (reference sequence). This CDR3 region has 15 residues. Trimming removed 3 bases at V and 4 bases at J, with 15 bases between. The CDR3 DNA is TGTGCCAGTAGTATGGATACAGGGCCTGCCTATGGCTACACCTTC. Translating gives CASSMDTGPAYGYTF.

V gene TRBV6-6 combines with J gene TRBJ2-7, with TRBD2 matching 8 bases. This CDR3 contains 16 residues. J lost 2 bases, V lost 7 bases, and 13 bases had no gene match. The V gene's germline CDR1 is MNHNY and CDR2 SVGAGI (reference sequence). The chain's CDR3 is CASKTLAGTPPYEQYF. In DNA, the CDR3 is TGTGCCAGCAAAACTTTAGCGGGGACCCCTCCCTACGAGCAGTACTTC.

The chain couples TRBV28 to TRBJ2-4, with 10 bases lining up with TRBD2. The V gene end was trimmed by 3 bases and the J gene end by 6 bases; junction bases not matched to a gene: 5. This CDR3 spans 15 amino acids. Germline-derived CDR1 and CDR2 are MDHEN and SYDVKM. The CDR3 coding sequence is TGTGCCAGCAGTTTTCAGCGGGAGGGCCGAAACATTCAGTACTTC. Translating it yields CASSFQREGRNIQYF.

The chain couples TRBV11-2 to TRBJ2-7; 7 nucleotides align to TRBD2. The V segment lost 7 bases and the J segment 6 bases; nucleotides outside the gene matches: 12. Looked up from germline, CDR1 is SGHAT and CDR2 is FQNNGV. This CDR3 is 14 amino acids long. The CDR3 region is CASTWGGVSGEQYF. CDR3 coding DNA: TGTGCCAGCACCTGGGGGGGAGTTTCGGGCGAGCAGTACTTC.

The chain uses TRBV30 and TRBJ1-2; weak D call: TRBD1 (5 bases). From germline, CDR1 is GTSNPN and CDR2 SVGIG (reference sequence). V lost 5 bases, J lost 1 base, and 8 bases lay in between. The CDR3 consists of 12 residues. This CDR3 is CAWLGGNYGYTF. In nucleotides, the CDR3 is TGTGCCTGGTTGGGGGGTAACTATGGCTACACCTTC.

J is TRBJ1-2 and V is TRBV7-2; 7 bases line up with TRBD1. The CDR3 consists of 15 residues. Trimming cost V 0 bases and J 4 bases; bases outside gene matches: 5. CDR1 SGHTA and CDR2 FQGNSA come from the germline V gene. The DNA for the CDR3 is TGTGCCAGCAGCTTAGCGGGACAGTCTTCCTATGGCTACACCTTC. Encoded protein: CASSLAGQSSYGYTF. The full variable domain, with the rest looked up from reference TRBV7-2 and TRBJ1-2, is GAGVSQSPSNKVTEKGKDVELRCDPISGHTALYWYRQSLGQGLEFLIYFQGNSAPDKSGLPSDRFSAERTGGSVSTLTIQRTQQEDSAVYLCASSLAGQSSYGYTFGSGTRLTVV.

The J gene is TRBJ1-5, the V gene TRBV6-2 or TRBV6-3; D possibly corresponds to TRBD1 (6 bases). Per germline, CDR1 MNHEY and CDR2 SVGEGT. Between the trimmed V and J ends, which lost 6 bases and 3 bases, there was a span of 15 bases. CDR3 size: 15 residues. CDR3 protein: CASSATGTNNQPQHF. In DNA form, the CDR3 reads TGTGCCAGCAGCGCAACAGGGACTAACAATCAGCCCCAGCATTTT.

This chain connects TRBV28 to TRBJ1-1; no clear D gene. V was pared by 6 bases and J by 1 base, with 9 bases between. The germline V gene encodes CDR1 MDHEN and CDR2 SYDVKM. The CDR3 extends over 13 amino acids. For the CDR3, the DNA is TGTGCCAGCAGCCGAAACAGGAACACTGAAGCTTTCTTT. Its translation: CASSRNRNTEAFF.

The rearrangement links TRBV5-4 to TRBJ1-4, with 10 bases that match TRBD1. The germline V gene encodes CDR1 SGHNT and CDR2 YYREEE (reference sequence). This CDR3 comprises 15 residues. V was pared by 4 bases and J by 7 bases, with 7 bases of the junction left unmatched. Here the CDR3 reads CASSGRQGAVEKLFF. CDR3 nucleotides: TGTGCCAGCAGCGGACGACAGGGGGCAGTTGAAAAACTGTTTTTT.

The chain recombines TRBV20-1 with TRBJ1-2, with D possibly matching TRBD1 (6 bases). Germline V CDR1 and CDR2: DFQATT, SNEGSKA (reference sequence). The CDR3 runs 11 residues. V was pared by 6 bases and J by 6 bases, with 11 bases between. CDR3 sequence (DNA): TGCAGTGCCAAACAGGGAAATGGCTACACCTTC. Protein: CSAKQGNGYTF.

The rearrangement links TRBV6-5 to TRBJ1-2; 9 nucleotides agree with TRBD1. The CDR3 has 13 residues. The V segment lost 0 bases and the J segment 12 bases; nucleotides outside the gene matches: 5. Germline CDR1 reads MNHEY; CDR2 reads SVGAGI. DNA of the CDR3: TGTGCCAGCAGTTACTCGGGACAGGGATATCACACCTTC. Protein sequence: CASSYSGQGYHTF.